Listed below are T cell receptor beta chains from one sample, sequenced in a study of blood T cells in healthy people across ages. TCRdb recomputed calls from the 5' RACE reads with MiXCR, one row per CDR3 protein. The sample records 1 million or so distinct CDR3 sequences, approximately 25% being singletons. The same data also contributed to another study, on T cells of mothers and their children.

The sample taken for sequencing was blood. The receptor source for this set is a girl aged 2 to 9 in good health. The CDR3 runs from the conserved cysteine through the conserved F or W. The D gene is left open where the match is weak. Size is omitted from some rows. Given values are once, few, many or a class for expanded clones.

TRBJ2-2 | - | TRBV7-9 | - | CASSLKQNAGELFF | TGTGCCAGCAGCTTAAAACAGAACGCCGGGGAGCTGTTTTTT
TRBJ2-5 | - | TRBV20-1 | - | CSARVPGSKETQYF | TGCAGTGCTAGAGTACCCGGGAGTAAAGAGACCCAGTACTTC
TRBJ2-6 | - | TRBV24-1 | - | CATSETQGPGANVLTF | TGTGCCACCAGTGAGACACAGGGCCCTGGGGCCAACGTCCTGACTTTC
TRBJ1-1 | - | TRBV4-1 | few | CASSQDPGNAEAFF | TGCGCCAGCAGCCAAGATCCCGGGAACGCTGAAGCTTTCTTT
TRBJ2-3 | TRBD2 | TRBV9 | few | CASSGGGAGDTDTQYF | TGTGCCAGCAGCGGCGGAGGGGCGGGAGACACAGATACGCAGTATTTT
TRBJ1-1 | - | TRBV7-2 | - | CASSLWGQGTEAFF | TGTGCCAGCAGCTTGTGGGGCCAGGGGACTGAAGCTTTCTTT
TRBJ1-3 | - | TRBV13 | - | CASSPGQVHSSGNTIYF | TGTGCCAGCAGCCCAGGACAAGTCCATAGCTCTGGAAACACCATATATTTT
TRBJ1-5 | TRBD1 | TRBV6-1 | - | CASSESRRGRGQPQHF | TGTGCCAGCAGTGAATCACGGAGGGGGCGCGGTCAGCCCCAGCATTTT
TRBJ2-5 | - | TRBV12-3/TRBV12-4 | - | CASARDVETQYF | TGTGCCAGCGCCAGGGACGTGGAGACCCAGTACTTC
TRBJ2-4 | - | TRBV7-8 | few | CASSVDGKNIQYF | TGTGCCAGCAGCGTGGACGGGAAAAACATTCAGTACTTC
TRBJ1-2 | TRBD1 | TRBV6-6 | few | CASKPGQGIDYGYTF | TGTGCCAGCAAACCAGGACAGGGAATCGACTATGGCTACACCTTC
TRBJ1-1 | TRBD1 | TRBV11-1 | few | CASSLRLVGTANTEAFF | TGTGCCAGCAGCTTGCGGCTAGTCGGGACAGCAAACACTGAAGCTTTCTTT
TRBJ1-5 | - | TRBV12-3/TRBV12-4 | - | CASSSFGKSNQPQHF | TGTGCCAGCAGTTCGTTTGGAAAAAGCAATCAGCCCCAGCATTTT
TRBJ1-1 | - | TRBV7-3 | few | CASSSFEVTAFF | TGTGCCAGCAGCTCCTTTGAAGTTACCGCTTTCTTT